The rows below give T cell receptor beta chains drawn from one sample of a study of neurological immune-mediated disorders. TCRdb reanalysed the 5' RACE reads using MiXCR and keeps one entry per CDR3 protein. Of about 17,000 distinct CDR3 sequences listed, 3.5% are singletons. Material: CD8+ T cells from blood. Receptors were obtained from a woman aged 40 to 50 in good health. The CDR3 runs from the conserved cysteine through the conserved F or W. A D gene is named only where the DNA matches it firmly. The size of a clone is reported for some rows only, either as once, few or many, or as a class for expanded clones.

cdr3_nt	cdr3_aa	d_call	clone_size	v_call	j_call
TGTGCCAGCAGTTACTCGTTCCGGGACAGGAACACCGGGGAGCTGTTTTTT	CASSYSFRDRNTGELFF	TRBD1	many	TRBV6-6	TRBJ2-2
TGTGCCAGCAACTTCGGTGGTTTTGGAACAAGGTATGAGCAGTACTTC	CASNFGGFGTRYEQYF	-	-	TRBV7-2	TRBJ2-7
TGTGCCGGCCGGGCCCCGGGGAACCACGAGCAGTACTTC	CAGRAPGNHEQYF	-	many	TRBV7-8	TRBJ2-7
TGCAGCGTTGAACAGGGGGACGGGGAGCTGTTTTTT	CSVEQGDGELFF	TRBD1	few	TRBV29-1	TRBJ2-2
TGTGCCAGCAGTTACCGCGGGCACCCGCCAGCGGATACGCAGTATTTT	CASSYRGHPPADTQYF	-	many	TRBV6-5	TRBJ2-3
TGTGCCAGCAGTTTCGACGGATCCTACTCTGGAAACACCATATATTTT	CASSFDGSYSGNTIYF	-	many	TRBV28	TRBJ1-3
TGTGCCAGCAGCTCCCGGGACAAGGGGTTGTACGAGCAGTACTTC	CASSSRDKGLYEQYF	-	many	TRBV7-8	TRBJ2-7
TGTGCCAGCAGTCCAGGGAGCACAGATACGCAGTATTTT	CASSPGSTDTQYF	-	many	TRBV27	TRBJ2-3
TGCAGTGCTAGAGGCGGGCGGACCAAAAACATTCAGTACTTC	CSARGGRTKNIQYF	-	many	TRBV20-1	TRBJ2-4
TGTGCCAGCAGCTCGGGACAGGGGGCCCACAATGAGCAGTTCTTC	CASSSGQGAHNEQFF	TRBD1	many	TRBV11-2	TRBJ2-1
TGTGCCAGCAGTCACCAAGCGGGGATAGAAACCTACGAGCAGTACTTC	CASSHQAGIETYEQYF	TRBD2	-	TRBV28	TRBJ2-7
TGTGCCAGCAGCTGGCGGGACTCCCCCCTAACCGGGGAGCTGTTTTTT	CASSWRDSPLTGELFF	-	many	TRBV5-4	TRBJ2-2
TGCGCCAGCAGCCCCTGGGACAGCAATCAGCCCCAGCATTTT	CASSPWDSNQPQHF	-	many	TRBV4-1	TRBJ1-5
TGCGCCAGCAGCCCACTCGGGGACCCGCGGCAAGCTTTCTTT	CASSPLGDPRQAFF	-	many	TRBV5-1	TRBJ1-1
TGTGCCAGCAGCGTATCAGGGGAGGACTATGGCTACACCTTC	CASSVSGEDYGYTF	-	many	TRBV9	TRBJ1-2
TGTGCCAGCAGTGTCAGCGGGAGCTACAATGAGCAGTTCTTC	CASSVSGSYNEQFF	TRBD2	medium-sized	TRBV28	TRBJ2-1
TGTGCCAGCAGCAGGACTAGCGGGAGTATCTACAATGAGCAGTTCTTC	CASSRTSGSIYNEQFF	TRBD2	many	TRBV11-2	TRBJ2-1
TGTGCCAGCAGTTACCCAGTAGCGACCAGCACAGATACGCAGTATTTT	CASSYPVATSTDTQYF	-	many	TRBV6-2/TRBV6-3	TRBJ2-3
TGCAGCGTTGACGCTGGAGGTGGCTACACCTTC	CSVDAGGGYTF	-	many	TRBV29-1	TRBJ1-2
TGTGCCAGCAGCCCATTCACAGGGCTGAACACTGAAGCTTTCTTT	CASSPFTGLNTEAFF	-	many	TRBV9	TRBJ1-1
TGTGCCATCAGTGAGTCAAAGGGTTCGGGTTCTGAAGCTTTCTTT	CAISESKGSGSEAFF	-	many	TRBV10-3	TRBJ1-1
TGCGCCAGCAGTCCGGGACTAGCGGGAGGGACGACAACGAACACCGGGGAGCTGTTTTTT	CASSPGLAGGTTTNTGELFF	TRBD2	many	TRBV5-1	TRBJ2-2
TGTGCCAGCAGCTACGGGACAGGGGGCGACGAGCAGTACTTC	CASSYGTGGDEQYF	TRBD1	many	TRBV5-6	TRBJ2-7
TGCGCCAGCAGCCAAACATCTGACGGGTGGAGTGTCTACGAGCAGTACTTC	CASSQTSDGWSVYEQYF	-	many	TRBV5-1	TRBJ2-7
TGTGCCTCAGGACAGGGCTCCTACAATGAGCAGTTCTTC	CASGQGSYNEQFF	TRBD1	medium-sized	TRBV24-1	TRBJ2-1
TGCGCCAGCAGCTTGACGGGAGTAGGCTACAATGAGCAGTTCTTC	CASSLTGVGYNEQFF	-	many	TRBV5-1	TRBJ2-1
TGTGCCAGCAGCTTACACAGATCCTACGAGCAGTACTTC	CASSLHRSYEQYF	-	many	TRBV11-1	TRBJ2-7
TGTGCCAGCAGCTTCTCACAGGGAGAGGCTTTCTTT	CASSFSQGEAFF	-	many	TRBV7-8	TRBJ1-1
TGTGCCAGCAGCCCATCCGGGAGCACAGATACGCAGTATTTT	CASSPSGSTDTQYF	-	many	TRBV11-2	TRBJ2-3
TGCAGCGTTGTTTGGGACACCCAAGAGACCCAGTACTTC	CSVVWDTQETQYF	-	many	TRBV29-1	TRBJ2-5
TGTGCCAGCAGTCCCATCCCTCGTGACCTGGTTTCCGGGGAGCTGTTTTTT	CASSPIPRDLVSGELFF	-	many	TRBV28	TRBJ2-2
TGTGCCACCTTGGACTACACAGATACGCAGTATTTT	CATLDYTDTQYF	-	medium-sized	TRBV7-8	TRBJ2-3
TGCGCCAGCAGTCCTCAGCGGGAACGCGCAGATACGCAGTATTTT	CASSPQRERADTQYF	TRBD2	medium-sized	TRBV5-1	TRBJ2-3
TGTGCCAGCAGTGATGGCAGGTTAAGGGACACTGAAGCTTTCTTT	CASSDGRLRDTEAFF	-	many	TRBV2	TRBJ1-1
TGTGCCAGCAGCCATGAGTTGGACAGGGGCTTCTTCACCGGGGAGCTGTTTTTT	CASSHELDRGFFTGELFF	TRBD1	many	TRBV4-2	TRBJ2-2
TGTGCCAGCAGCTTAGGGGCGGGACCCTACAATGAGCAGTTCTTC	CASSLGAGPYNEQFF	-	many	TRBV7-2	TRBJ2-1
TGTGCCAGCAGCCAAGTGGGAGCGGGAAGGGAGCAGTACTTC	CASSQVGAGREQYF	TRBD2	many	TRBV14	TRBJ2-7
TGCAGTGCCGCGGACAGGGATACAGCCCCTGCAACTAATGAAAAACTGTTTTTT	CSAADRDTAPATNEKLFF	TRBD1	many	TRBV20-1	TRBJ1-4
TGTGCCAGCAGCTTAGGGGGAGCGGGCGAGCAGTACTTC	CASSLGGAGEQYF	-	many	TRBV7-2	TRBJ2-7
TGCGCCAGCAGCTTGGGACAGGGGGGTGACGAGCAGTACTTC	CASSLGQGGDEQYF	TRBD1	many	TRBV5-1	TRBJ2-7
TGTGCCACCAGCGGAGAGACAGGGTGGGCCGGGGAGCTGTTTTTT	CATSGETGWAGELFF	TRBD1	few	TRBV15	TRBJ2-2
TGCGCCAGCAGCTTGGATGACAGGGGGCAGATCGAGCAGTACTTC	CASSLDDRGQIEQYF	TRBD1	many	TRBV5-1	TRBJ2-7
TGCGCCAGCAATACAGGTAAGGGTCAGCCCCAGCATTTT	CASNTGKGQPQHF	-	-	TRBV10-1	TRBJ1-5
TGTGCCAGCAGTGAGACTAGTACCGGGGAGCTGTTTTTT	CASSETSTGELFF	-	many	TRBV6-4	TRBJ2-2